These 11 T cell receptor beta chains came from one sample sequenced in a study of T cell changes during pregnancy in multiple sclerosis. The method was immunoSEQ multiplex PCR; TCRdb's version includes in-frame clones alone and lacks a portion of them. In the table there are 20,000 to 30,000 clones, roughly nine tenths of which are singletons. The input for sequencing was CD8+ T cells from peripheral blood mononuclear cells, taken in the second trimester of pregnancy. The receptor set was obtained from a female donor with multiple sclerosis, enrolled in a pregnancy study.

The chain recombines TRBV4-3 with TRBJ2-7, with D perhaps matching TRBD2 (6 bases). CDR1 is LGHNA, CDR2 YSLEER, per germline. The V gene lost 0 bases and the J gene lost 1 base, with 7 bases spanning the gap. The CDR3 spans 14 residues. The CDR3 nucleotides read TGCGCCAGCAGCCAAGATGGGGGGTCCTACGAGCAGTACTTC. Its protein is CASSQDGGSYEQYF.

V is TRBV28 and J is TRBJ1-1, with D unresolved. This CDR3 region has 15 residues. Germline values: CDR1 MDHEN, CDR2 SYDVKM. V lost 0 bases to trimming and J lost 0 bases, with 8 bases between them. The CDR3 bases are TGTGCCAGCAGTTTATGGGGCCCCATGAACACTGAAGCTTTCTTT. This encodes CASSLWGPMNTEAFF.

The gene calls are TRBV18 and TRBJ2-2; 11 nucleotides line up with TRBD1. V was pared by 5 bases and J by 4 bases, with 6 bases of the junction left unmatched. CDR3 length: 16 residues. Germline V gene data show CDR1 as KGHSH and CDR2 as LQKENI. The CDR3 nucleotides read TGTGCCAGCTCAGCTGCCGGGACAGGGGGCACCGGGGAGCTGTTTTTT. Translated, it gives CASSAAGTGGTGELFF.

This chain links TRBV9 with TRBJ2-7, with a weak D call TRBD1 (6 bases). The CDR3 runs to 14 residues. The V and J ends lost 4 bases and 7 bases respectively, with 18 bases between them. Per the germline V gene, CDR1 is SGDLS and CDR2 is YYNGEE. The chain's CDR3 is CASSPRTDPREQYF. The DNA for the CDR3 is TGTGCCAGCAGCCCGCGGACAGATCCTAGAGAGCAGTACTTC.

The chain employs TRBV6-4 and TRBJ2-2, with TRBD2 as a possible D gene (5 bases). V was clipped by 3 bases and J by 3 bases, with 5 bases between them. Germline lookup yields CDR1 MRHNA and CDR2 SNTAGT. This CDR3 comprises 13 residues. CDR3 sequence: CASSEDYTGELFF. In nucleotides, the CDR3 is TGTGCCAGCAGTGAGGACTACACCGGGGAGCTGTTTTTT.

The chain links TRBV28 to TRBJ2-7; 11 bases agree with TRBD2. Trimming took 10 bases from V and 4 from J; bases not matched to a gene: 3. This CDR3 has 12 amino acids. Germline V gene data show CDR1 as MDHEN and CDR2 as SYDVKM. CDR3 nucleotides: TGTGCCACTAGACTAGCGGGATACGAGCAGTACTTC. Translating gives CATRLAGYEQYF.

In the case of this clone: A junction end diverges from the germline sequence, so it may reflect a read error. The V and J genes are TRBV12-5 and TRBJ1-1; TRBD1 might be the D (5 bases). The germline V gene has CDR1 LGHNT and CDR2 FRNRAP. This CDR3 contains 14 residues. CDR3 bases: TGTGCTAGTGGCTTGGGGGTGGGGCACACTGAAGCTTTCTTT. Residues: CASGLGVGHTEAFF.

V usage is TRBV23-1 and J usage is TRBJ2-1, with TRBD2 as a possible D gene (5 bases). TRBV23-1 qualifies as an ORF whose function is uncertain. Deletions cut 0 bases from V and 8 bases from J, with 17 bases between. The CDR3 has 16 residues. DNA of the CDR3: TGCGCCAGCAGTCAATCGGGAAGGGAGAGGAGCGATGAGCAGTTCTTC. This gives the protein CASSQSGRERSDEQFF.

The rearrangement joins TRBV10-3 to TRBJ1-1; 7 bases are shared with TRBD1. The V and J ends lost 10 bases and 3 bases, in that order; junction bases with no gene match: 5. Germline lookup yields CDR1 ENHRY and CDR2 SYGVKD. This CDR3 region has 12 residues. CDR3 DNA: TGTGCCACCAACAGGGGAGACACTGAAGCTTTCTTT. As protein: CATNRGDTEAFF.

The chain is built from TRBV27 and TRBJ2-7, with D possibly being TRBD1 (6 bases). The V end lost 2 bases, the J end lost 7 bases, and 18 bases lay between the germline ends. In germline, CDR1 is MNHEY, CDR2 SMNVEV (reference sequence). The CDR3 extends over 15 amino acids. The chain's CDR3 is CASSLGATGVREQYF. The CDR3 DNA reads as TGTGCCAGCAGTTTAGGGGCGACAGGAGTCCGGGAGCAGTACTTC.

The J gene is TRBJ2-2, the V gene TRBV6-6, with 9 bases identical to TRBD1. This CDR3 contains 15 residues. V lost 6 bases, J lost 7 bases, and 9 bases stayed unmatched. Per germline, CDR1 MNHNY and CDR2 SVGAGI (reference sequence). CDR3 coding DNA: TGTGCCAGCAGACAAGGACAGGGGTGGGTCGGGGAGCTGTTTTTT. It is translated as CASRQGQGWVGELFF.